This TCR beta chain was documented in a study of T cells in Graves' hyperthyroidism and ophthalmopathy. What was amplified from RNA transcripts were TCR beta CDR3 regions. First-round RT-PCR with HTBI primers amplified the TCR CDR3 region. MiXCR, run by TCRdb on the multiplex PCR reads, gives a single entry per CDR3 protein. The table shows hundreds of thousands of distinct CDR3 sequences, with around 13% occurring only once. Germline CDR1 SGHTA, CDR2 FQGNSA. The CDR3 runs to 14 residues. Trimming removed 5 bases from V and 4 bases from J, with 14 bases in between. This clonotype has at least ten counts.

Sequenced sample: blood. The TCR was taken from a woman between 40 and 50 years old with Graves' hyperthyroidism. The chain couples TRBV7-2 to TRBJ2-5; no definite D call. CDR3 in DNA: TGTGCCAGCAGCCTTTCGAGAGGAGCAGAGACCCAGTACTTC. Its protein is CASSLSRGAETQYF.